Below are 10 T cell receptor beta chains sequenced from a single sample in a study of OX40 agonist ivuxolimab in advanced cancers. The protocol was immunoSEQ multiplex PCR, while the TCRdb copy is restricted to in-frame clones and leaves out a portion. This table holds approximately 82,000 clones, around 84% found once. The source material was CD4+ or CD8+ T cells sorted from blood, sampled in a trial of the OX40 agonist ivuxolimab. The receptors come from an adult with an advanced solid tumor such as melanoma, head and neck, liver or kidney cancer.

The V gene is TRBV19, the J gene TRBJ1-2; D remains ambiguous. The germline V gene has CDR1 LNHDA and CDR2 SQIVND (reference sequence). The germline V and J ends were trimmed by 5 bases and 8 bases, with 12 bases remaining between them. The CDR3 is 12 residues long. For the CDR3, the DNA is TGTGCCAGTAGTGGCCCGGTGCGGGGCTACACCTTC. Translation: CASSGPVRGYTF.

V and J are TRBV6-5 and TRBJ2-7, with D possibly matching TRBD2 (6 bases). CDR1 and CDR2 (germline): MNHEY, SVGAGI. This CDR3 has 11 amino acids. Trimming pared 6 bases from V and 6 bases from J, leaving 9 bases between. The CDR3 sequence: CASSPSVEQYF. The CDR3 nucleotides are TGTGCCAGCAGCCCTAGCGTCGAGCAGTACTTC.

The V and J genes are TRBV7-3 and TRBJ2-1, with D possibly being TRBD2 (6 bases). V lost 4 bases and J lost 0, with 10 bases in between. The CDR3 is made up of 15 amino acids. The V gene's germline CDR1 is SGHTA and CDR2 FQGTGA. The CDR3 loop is CASSWEATSYNEQFF. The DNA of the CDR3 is TGTGCCAGCAGCTGGGAGGCCACCTCCTACAATGAGCAGTTCTTC.

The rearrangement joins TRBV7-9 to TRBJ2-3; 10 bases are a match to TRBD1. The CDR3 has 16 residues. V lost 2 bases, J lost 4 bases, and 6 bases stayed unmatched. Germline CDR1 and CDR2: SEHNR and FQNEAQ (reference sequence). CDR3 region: CASSLTPGQGPDTQYF. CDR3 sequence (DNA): TGTGCCAGCAGCTTAACACCGGGACAGGGGCCAGATACGCAGTATTTT.

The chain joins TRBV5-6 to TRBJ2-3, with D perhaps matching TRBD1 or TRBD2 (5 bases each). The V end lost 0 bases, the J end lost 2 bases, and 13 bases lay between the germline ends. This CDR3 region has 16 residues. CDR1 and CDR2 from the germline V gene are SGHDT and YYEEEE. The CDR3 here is CASSLVRGLFTDTQYF. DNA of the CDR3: TGTGCCAGCAGCTTGGTGAGGGGCCTCTTCACAGATACGCAGTATTTT.

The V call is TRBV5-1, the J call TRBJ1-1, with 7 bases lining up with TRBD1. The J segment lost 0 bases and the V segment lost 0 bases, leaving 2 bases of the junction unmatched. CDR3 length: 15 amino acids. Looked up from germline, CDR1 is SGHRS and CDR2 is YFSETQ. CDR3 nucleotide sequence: TGCGCCAGCAGCTTGGGGGACAGACTGAACACTGAAGCTTTCTTT. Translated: CASSLGDRLNTEAFF.

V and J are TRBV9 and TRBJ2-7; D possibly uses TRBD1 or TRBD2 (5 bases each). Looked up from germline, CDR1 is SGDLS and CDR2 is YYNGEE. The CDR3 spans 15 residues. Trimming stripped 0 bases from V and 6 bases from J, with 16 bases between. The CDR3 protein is CASSVGGQGKTEQYF. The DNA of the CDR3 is TGTGCCAGCAGCGTAGGAGGGCAGGGAAAGACCGAGCAGTACTTC.

CDR3: CASNTKEDSYEQYF. The CDR3 DNA sequence: TGTGCCAGCAATACCAAGGAGGACTCCTACGAGCAGTACTTC. V usage is TRBV6-6 and J usage is TRBJ2-7; D may be TRBD2 (5 bases). The germline gives CDR1 MNHNY, CDR2 SVGAGI (reference sequence). CDR3 size: 14 residues. The V and J ends lost 7 bases and 0 bases respectively, with 13 bases between them.

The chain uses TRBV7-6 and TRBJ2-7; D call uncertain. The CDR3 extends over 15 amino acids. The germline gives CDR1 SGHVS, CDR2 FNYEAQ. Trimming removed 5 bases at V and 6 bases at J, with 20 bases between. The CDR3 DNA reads TGTGCCAGCAGCGAGGCCCCCGGCTCCCTCACCGAGCAGTACTTC. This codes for CASSEAPGSLTEQYF.

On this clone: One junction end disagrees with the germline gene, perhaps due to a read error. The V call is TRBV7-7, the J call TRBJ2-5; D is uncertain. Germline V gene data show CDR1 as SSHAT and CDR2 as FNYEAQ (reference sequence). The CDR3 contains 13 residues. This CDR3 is CASSLTIQETQYF. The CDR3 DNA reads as TGTGCTAGCAGCTTGACCATACAAGAGACCCAGTACTTC.